Reported below is one T cell receptor beta chain. The specificity of this receptor is unknown. There are no base qualities to consult, and no much larger clone falls within one base. Libraries were made using the immunoSEQ multiplex PCR assay. For the multiplex PCR, a mixture combining 60 forward primers for TCR Vbeta segments and 13 reverse primers for TCR Jbeta segments was used. The CDR3 region of rearranged TCR beta genes was amplified from genomic DNA by a multiplex PCR assay. On the Illumina HiSeq System, the amplified TCR beta libraries were sequenced as 87-base-pair reads. The authors processed their data as follows. Across the 700 or so repertoires, a later analysis counted 75 million to 90 million unique TCR beta chains, 8.5 million to 12 million of which were shared by at least two donors. A nearest-neighbor algorithm error-corrected the raw reads and collapsed the reads into unique sequences, merging closely related sequences to remove PCR and sequencing errors. V, D and J gene segments were assigned by aligning CDR3 sequences to IMGT reference sequences. For a sequence to be retained, a match of at least six nucleotides was required to both a V gene segment and a J gene segment. Rearrangements were classified as productive when the CDR3 lacked stop codons and remained in frame with V and J, and all other rearrangements were classified as non-productive. CDR3 was defined by IMGT convention, running from the second conserved V-encoded cysteine to the conserved J-encoded phenylalanine. In an earlier analysis of just under 600 of the donors, sequences lacking an unambiguous match to a single V gene segment were excluded. An earlier analysis of 550 to 650 of the donors classified V segments as functional when productive rearrangements were above 56.7% and as segregating when the standard deviation between donors was above 5%. A statistical classification framework was built to diagnose cytomegalovirus status from the catalog of TCR beta chain sequences. In a later analysis, TCR nucleotide sequences were compared against IMGT/GENE-DB human TR gene sequences so that V and J genes could be assigned. Using the TCRdist pipeline, a later analysis assigned CDR3 sequences along with most-parsimonious VDJ recombination scenarios. In a later analysis, every TCR beta chain was defined by the combination of its CDR3 amino acid sequence and its V-gene family, and reads without a unique V-gene family were dropped. As a way to deal with suspected cross-contamination and a sequencing artifact, a later analysis dropped 450 to 700 nucleotide sequences that were highly shared and had low generation probability. A later analysis calculated a clonal expansion index for each public chain from normalized within-repertoire ranks of inferred template counts. A later analysis computed generation probabilities with a VDJ recombination model fitted to out-of-frame rearrangements, and checked the results against IGoR. A later analysis scored TCR-TCR, TCR-HLA and TCR-CMV co-occurrence with hypergeometric tests, applying a repertoire-size bias correction to TCR pairs. False discovery rates were estimated in a later analysis by permuting HLA or CMV assignments 20 times. In a later analysis, co-occurring TCRs were grouped using DBSCAN, with TCRdist sequence similarity added in when clustering inside HLA-allele-positive subsets. Repertoires with fewer than 30,000 or more than 120,000 public chains were left out of co-occurrence clustering, as were five repertoires with anomalous nucleotide sharing. TCRdb mirrors the immuneACCESS table, restricted to in-frame sequences. Some clones are absent from its copies; in checked studies, under half trace to an unresolved V gene, and the reason for the others is unknown. The DNA gave D and trimming, while V, J and clone size come from that table. Recorded for this sample are about 76,000 clones; about four fifths of them occurred a single time. Under 2% of the sample belongs to the ten largest clones.

The cohort was made up of 650 to 700 healthy bone marrow donors. Cohort members were all nominally healthy when sampled, although unrecorded immune exposures were likely present. The donor was CMV seronegative and belonged to the group of over 350 seronegative cohort members. Each donor provided a peripheral blood sample, and peripheral blood mononuclear cells were used for TCR beta sequencing. The Qiagen DNeasy Blood Extraction Kit was used to extract genomic DNA from the blood cell samples. This record comes from a study of cytomegalovirus exposure and HLA in healthy donors (dated by TCRdb to about 2017). Regarding the complete study: In an earlier analysis of approximately 500 of the donors, roughly 300 Gb of sequence data and 117 million unique TCR beta sequences from about 179 million T cells were reported. The study aimed to test whether signatures of past pathogen exposure could be identified by cataloging public T cell receptors. In a later genetic analysis, genome-wide SNP genotypes for about three fifths of the 666 donors were used, and that subset was treated as a discovery cohort. In addition to the first cohort of 666 subjects, a separate validation cohort of 120 different subjects was used. All discovery cohort repertoires had been generated using a single sequencing platform. Four or five DR-DQ haplotypes were treated as single units for association and clustering because of strong linkage in the cohort. Donor age, sex, ethnicity and CMV serostatus were collected together with the repertoire data. Both class I and class II loci were covered by HLA typing, at four-digit resolution. Of the roughly 410 genotyped donors, 75% to 85% were placed in the genetic ancestry cluster associated with self-reported Caucasian donors. Rather than drawing on any new phenotypic data, the later analysis identified candidate immune exposures from TCR beta sequences and the way those sequences occurred across donors. In an earlier analysis of 500 to 650 of the donors, high-throughput TCR beta sequencing was used to judge whether each TCR beta V gene segment behaved as functional or pseudogenic. A later analysis re-analyzed previously published TCR beta repertoires from 500 to 700 donors and added high-resolution HLA genotyping to study TCR occurrence patterns. Typing coverage varied by locus: roughly 629-630 donors for A, B, C, DRB1 and DQB1; approximately 500 for DQA1; some 610 for DPA1; roughly 450 for DPB1. The study profiled the T cell repertoires of 500 to 800 subjects by immunosequencing and related them to cytomegalovirus serostatus. Among a few hundred genotyped donors of the cohort, an average of around 240,000 unique TCR beta nucleotide sequences were sequenced per donor, roughly 20% of them non-productive. An early release that covered more than 550 HLA-typed donors contained around 300 gigabases of sequencing data and tens of millions of unique TCR sequences. The study combined high-throughput TCR immunosequencing, statistical association of individual TCRs with disease status, and machine learning to predict cytomegalovirus infection status.

V is pared back by 5 bases and J by 0 bases, with 11 bases lying between the germline termini. The CDR3, from cysteine to phenylalanine, totals 15 residues. CDR3 DNA is the only sequence kept; it has 45 bases, read in frame from the first base. CDR1 and CDR2 are drawn from the germline V gene: MDHEN, SYDVKM. Here is what the overall study found, with its caveats: In this cohort, only TCR beta chains were sequenced, and detectable features were limited by the absence of alpha or paired-chain data. In a later analysis, the rate of TCR association differed among HLA loci, with DRB1 alleles having the most associated TCRs and HLA-C alleles having the fewest. According to a later genetic analysis, donors in an Asian-associated ancestry cluster had fewer N-insertions in productive TCRs than the approximately 700-donor mean. Strong co-occurrence of HLA alleles, especially DR and DQ, made assigning TCR associations to individual alleles difficult. A further reported finding was that TCR beta sequences accurately predicted the HLA-A and HLA-B alleles for most subjects in the first cohort. An association between a missense DCLRE1C variant and V-gene and J-gene trimming of TCR beta chains was found in a later genetic analysis and replicated in an independent cohort. Because some donors lacked HLA typing at each locus, the association tests relied only on the typed subset. Linkage disequilibrium might explain the correlated functional status among segregating V segments, but an unknown experimental factor could not be ruled out. The sequencing pipeline was judged likely to have produced a cluster of highly shared sequence variants as a technical artifact. The authors suggested that the approach could potentially be extended to other disease states and immunological phenotypes. Some IMGT-functional V segments, including TRBV6-2 and TRBV6-3, could not be distinguished by the 87-base-pair reads and were therefore excluded. Compared with equally common non-associated chains, HLA-associated TCR beta chains in a later analysis were more clonally expanded and had lower generation probabilities. Immune exposure information for the cohort was limited to CMV serostatus. Broadly in line with IMGT annotations, most TCR beta V segments showed up in productive rearrangements about 87% or about 30% of the time in an earlier analysis of several hundred of the donors. Because counts were too low, under 20 rarely observed V segments, including chromosome 9 orphons, were left out of the earlier analysis of 500 to 750 of the donors. In a later analysis, over 15,000 TCR beta sequences were associated with specific HLA alleles at a false discovery rate of 0.05. The presence/absence analyses assumed that sequencing depth was roughly uniform across donors, and that assumption may not be true. Cytomegalovirus status was reported to be diagnosed by the classifier with high specificity and sensitivity in both the original and validation cohorts. In a later analysis, most CMV-associated TCR beta chains were found to appear HLA-restricted, with HLA associations seemingly driven largely by CMV exposure. A later analysis reported that several top co-occurrence clusters appeared linked to parvovirus B19, influenza, CMV and Epstein-Barr virus. Three of the identified cytomegalovirus-associated TCR beta chains were confirmed in vitro to be specific for cytomegalovirus antigens. While some public TCRs were present in many individuals, most TCR sequences turned up only very rarely across donors. The study gave a list of around 170 TCR beta chains associated with cytomegalovirus.

The chain is encoded by TRBV28 joined to TRBJ2-1; TRBD2 is a weak D gene call, 6 bases matching. The material sequenced was PBMCs. The receptor's source is a woman in her twenties or thirties in good health and CMV-seronegative. The sequenced DNA is TGTGCCAGCAGTACTAGCCGCTACTCCTACAATGAGCAGTTCTTC. This encodes CASSTSRYSYNEQFF.